This T cell receptor (beta chain) was sequenced in a study of blood T cell repertoires in COVID-19. As for the study in general: Donors in the United States, Italy and Spain gave samples during acute or convalescent COVID-19. PBMCs, B-cell-depleted T cells, or T cells provided the cDNA or gDNA that made up the material.

Authors' methods: Estimation of nucleated cell counts relied on the amplification of reference gene primers. Assay: immunoSEQ multiplex PCR; the TCRdb copy retains only in-frame clones and omits some. From that table come the V and J calls and clone size; the DNA was used to work out D and trimming. The repertoire includes approximately 50,000 clones, over 85% of them detected once, and 3.9% sits in the top ten. This clone was found once. Per the germline V gene, CDR1 is LGHDT and CDR2 is YNNKEL (reference sequence). V shed 0 bases, J shed 2 bases, and the junction held 4 bases outside the gene matches. The CDR3 runs 16 residues.

The sequencing sample was made of peripheral blood. The rearrangement uses TRBV3-1 (or the pseudogene TRBV3-2) and TRBJ2-3, with TRBD2 matching 8 bases. The TCR comes from a human donor in a cohort sampled during active COVID-19. CDR3: CASSQDSSGFTDTQYF. CDR3 nucleotide sequence: TGTGCCAGCAGCCAAGATTCTAGCGGGTTCACAGATACGCAGTATTTT.